This TCR beta chain came from a study of blood T cell repertoires in COVID-19. In the study overall: Acute and convalescent COVID-19 specimens originated in the United States, Italy and Spain.

Under the authors' procedure: Scientists estimated how many nucleated cells there were by amplifying reference gene primers. TCRdb's copy holds only in-frame clones and misses some; the assay was immunoSEQ multiplex PCR. That table furnishes V, J and clone size, whereas the DNA furnished D and trimming. The data hold 370,000 or so clones, with over 65% observed a single time. Germline-derived CDR1 and CDR2 are GTSNPN and SVGIG (reference sequence). With 1 base removed from V and 6 bases from J, the gap between germline ends came to 9 bases. CDR3 length: 12 amino acids. The genes are TRBV30 and TRBJ1-1; D is uncertain. Sequencing was done on a sample of peripheral blood. This sequence was found in a human donor with acute or convalescent COVID-19. The donor label of this sample is uncertain. The CDR3 spells CAWSGAAAEAFF. CDR3 coding DNA: TGTGCCTGGAGTGGGGCAGCCGCTGAAGCTTTCTTT.